This T cell receptor beta chain appears in the sequencing data of a study of beta chain features in type 1 diabetes. Overall study: Patients and healthy donors were similar in age, gender and cell yields.

Since all of the isolated RNA was reverse transcribed, expressed TCRB transcripts were what got sequenced. Some clones are missing from TCRdb's copy, which holds only in-frame ones; the method was immunoSEQ multiplex PCR. In the table there are roughly 400,000 clones, more than 11% of which are singletons. The study's findings and limits: Among patients, naive, central memory and Treg TCRB repertoires appeared more similar than among healthy donors.

This clone was counted a few times. Its antigen is not identified. Trimming shortened V by 4 bases and J by 6 bases, and 18 bases separated the two germline ends. Germline values: CDR1 SQVTM, CDR2 ANQGSEA. The CDR3 has 14 residues. The receptor's source is a man aged 25 to 40 in good health. The sequenced sample was naive CD4+ T cells from blood. This chain uses TRBV29-1 with TRBJ1-1; no reliable D call. CDR3 in amino acids: CSVGFSRAGSEAFF. CDR3 nucleotides: TGCAGCGTTGGGTTCTCTCGCGCGGGTTCTGAAGCTTTCTTT.